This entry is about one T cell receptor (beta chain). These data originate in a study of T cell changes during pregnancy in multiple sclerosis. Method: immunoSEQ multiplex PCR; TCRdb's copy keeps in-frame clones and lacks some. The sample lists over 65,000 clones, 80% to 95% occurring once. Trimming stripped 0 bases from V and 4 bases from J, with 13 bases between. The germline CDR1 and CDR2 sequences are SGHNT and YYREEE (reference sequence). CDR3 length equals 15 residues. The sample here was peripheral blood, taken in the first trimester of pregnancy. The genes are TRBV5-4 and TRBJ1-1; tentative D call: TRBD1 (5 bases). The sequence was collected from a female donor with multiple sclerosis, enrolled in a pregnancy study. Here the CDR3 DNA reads TGTGCCAGCAGCTTGGCACGGGGGTCCGGCACTGAAGCTTTCTTT. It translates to CASSLARGSGTEAFF.